This T cell receptor beta chain was documented in a study of T cells of healthy individuals. TCRdb re-derived calls from the 5' RACE reads in MiXCR, one entry per CDR3 protein. Of 85,000 to 100,000 distinct CDR3 sequences in the sample, roughly 18% were seen once. The clonotype comes from a human donor in good health.

In DNA, the CDR3 is TGCGCCAGCAGCTTGTCTAGCGGGAGTTCCTACGAGCAGTACTTC. This codes for CASSLSSGSSYEQYF. The chain combines TRBV5-1 with TRBJ2-7, with 10 nucleotides matching TRBD2. The germline V gene encodes CDR1 SGHRS and CDR2 YFSETQ. The CDR3 totals 15 residues. With 1 base clipped from V and 1 base from J, the junction kept 2 bases outside the gene matches. The complete variable domain, with remaining parts taken from reference TRBV5-1 and TRBJ2-7, reads KAGVTQTPRYLIKTRGQQVTLSCSPISGHRSVSWYQQTPGQGLQFLFEYFSETQRNKGNFPGRFSGRQFSNSRSEMNVSTLELGDSALYLCASSLSSGSSYEQYFGPGTRLTVT.